One sample yielded the 16 T cell receptor beta chains listed below, sequenced in a study of T cells in Graves' hyperthyroidism and ophthalmopathy (dated by TCRdb to between 2018 and 2021). The method behind the library was multiplex PCR. Sequenced on an Illumina HiSeq 2000. TCR beta CDR3 regions were amplified from RNA transcripts. A first-round RT-PCR of the TCR CDR3 used the HTBI primer set with the Qiagen OneStep RT-PCR kit. TCRdb cleaned the public reads at Q25 with fastp, built clones with MiXCR and kept in-frame beta chains. Merged by CDR3 protein, the rows form single entries marked with the most common genes and DNA. This sample lists 530,000 or so distinct CDR3 sequences; around a quarter were detected once. 11% of the sample rests with the top ten. The specimen sequenced was blood. The receptors were gathered from a woman aged 25 to 45 with Graves' ophthalmopathy.

In this sample, this clonotype turned up a few times. The chain couples TRBV18 to TRBJ2-7, with TRBD2 identical over 15 bases. The trim removed 3 bases at V and 2 bases at J, leaving 2 bases unmatched. There are 16 residues in the CDR3. Germline V gives CDR1 KGHSH, CDR2 LQKENI. CDR3 coding DNA: TGTGCCAGCTCACCGTGGACTAGCGGGGGGGCCTACGAGCAGTACTTC. Residues: CASSPWTSGGAYEQYF.

This clonotype showed up many times. The chain carries TRBV7-6 and TRBJ2-2; the D gene is possibly TRBD1 (5 bases). Trimming removed 5 bases at V and 0 bases at J, with 13 bases between. This CDR3 contains 16 residues. Germline CDR1 SGHVS, CDR2 FNYEAQ. The CDR3 bases are TGTGCCAGCAGCCCAGAGACAGTAGCGAACACCGGGGAGCTGTTTTTT. It is translated as CASSPETVANTGELFF. Full variable domain (remainder filled in from reference TRBV7-6 and TRBJ2-2): GAGVSQSPRYKVTKRGQDVALRCDPISGHVSLYWYRQALGQGPEFLTYFNYEAQQDKSGLPNDRFSAERPEGSISTLTIQRTEQRDSAMYRCASSPETVANTGELFFGEGSRLTVL.

This clonotype has ten or more counts. V gene TRBV27 combines with J gene TRBJ1-1, with D possibly matching TRBD1 (6 bases). The CDR3 consists of 13 residues. Germline CDR1 and CDR2: MNHEY and SMNVEV (reference sequence). V shed 3 bases and J shed 4 bases, with 9 bases lying between them. CDR3 residues: CASSLLGATEAFF. DNA of the CDR3: TGTGCCAGCAGTTTGTTGGGGGCCACTGAAGCTTTCTTT.

This clonotype was detected many times. The gene calls are TRBV12-3 or TRBV12-4 and TRBJ1-1; possible D gene TRBD1, 5 bases. V lost 6 bases to trimming and J lost 4 bases, with 9 bases between them. This CDR3 is 12 amino acids long. In DNA, the CDR3 is TGTGCCAGCAGGCCCCAGGGCACTGAAGCTTTCTTT. This gives the protein CASRPQGTEAFF.

DNA of the CDR3: TGTGCCATCAGTGATCCGAAGTTAACGACAGGGGATACTGAAGCTTTCTTT. Translating it yields CAISDPKLTTGDTEAFF. The chain carries TRBV10-3 and TRBJ1-1, with 8 bases aligning to TRBD1. This CDR3 is 17 amino acids long. Germline CDR1 is ENHRY and CDR2 is SYGVKD. J lost 5 bases, V lost 3 bases, and 14 bases had no gene match.

The sample holds many counts of this clonotype. The J gene is TRBJ2-5, the V gene TRBV11-2; 12 positions agree with TRBD2. Germline V gives CDR1 SGHAT, CDR2 FQNNGV. J gave up 5 bases and V 3 bases, and 13 bases lay outside the gene matches. The CDR3 has 18 amino acids. The chain's CDR3 is CASSFRLAGALPHETQYF. The CDR3 coding sequence is TGTGCCAGCAGCTTCAGACTAGCGGGGGCCCTTCCCCATGAGACCCAGTACTTC. Combining the CDR3 with reference TRBV11-2 and TRBJ2-5 gives the whole variable domain EAGVAQSPRYKIIEKRQSVAFWCNPISGHATLYWYQQILGQGPKLLIQFQNNGVVDDSQLPKDRFSAERLKGVDSTLKIQPAKLEDSAVYLCASSFRLAGALPHETQYFGPGTRLLVL.

This clonotype was observed a few times. The chain uses TRBV12-3 or TRBV12-4 and TRBJ1-1; TRBD1 matches 7 bases. V lost 5 bases, J lost 4 bases, and 7 bases stayed unmatched. The CDR3 covers 14 residues. The chain's CDR3 is CASSTRQGPTEAFF. CDR3 in DNA: TGTGCCAGCAGTACCCGACAGGGACCCACTGAAGCTTTCTTT.

This clonotype was counted a single time. The genes are TRBV29-1 and TRBJ1-1, with 7 bases aligning to TRBD1. The CDR3 runs 13 residues. In germline, CDR1 is SQVTM, CDR2 ANQGSEA. Trimming took 4 bases from V and 7 from J; bases not matched to a gene: 9. CDR3 sequence: CSVGQGEQGEAFF. CDR3 sequence (DNA): TGCAGCGTTGGACAGGGAGAACAGGGTGAAGCTTTCTTT.

This clonotype was found many times. V gene TRBV20-1 combines with J gene TRBJ1-1; 11 bases line up with TRBD1. This CDR3 comprises 15 residues. Germline trimming cut 5 bases from V and 3 bases from J; bases unmatched to any gene: 8. CDR1 is DFQATT and CDR2 is SNEGSKA in the germline V gene (reference sequence). CDR3 coding DNA: TGCAGTGCTCGCCGGGACAGGGGGACGGACACTGAAGCTTTCTTT. Amino acid sequence: CSARRDRGTDTEAFF.

This clonotype appeared a single time. In DNA, the CDR3 is TGTGCCAGCAGTTTATGGACCCCGAACACTGAAGCTTTCTTT. This translates into CASSLWTPNTEAFF. The chain is built from TRBV28 and TRBJ1-1; no definite D call. This CDR3 is built from 14 residues. CDR1 is MDHEN and CDR2 is SYDVKM in the germline V gene. Trimming took 0 bases from V and 1 from J, leaving 6 bases between them.

This clonotype occurred many times. The J gene is TRBJ1-3, the V gene TRBV28; no clear D. Looked up from germline, CDR1 is MDHEN and CDR2 is SYDVKM. This CDR3 has 15 amino acids. Trimming left V 6 bases short and J 1 base short, with 13 bases between. The CDR3 region has the DNA TGTGCCAGCAGGTCAGGAACTAAATCTGGAAACACCATATATTTT. This sequence encodes CASRSGTKSGNTIYF.

This clonotype showed up many times. The rearrangement uses TRBV7-8 and TRBJ1-3; D might be TRBD1 (5 bases). Germline-derived CDR1 and CDR2 are SGHVS and FQNEAQ. The germline V and J ends were trimmed by 1 base and 8 bases, with 18 bases remaining between them. The CDR3 is 16 residues long. This chain's CDR3 is CASSLVMRQGQDTIYF. CDR3 in DNA: TGTGCCAGCAGCTTAGTTATGCGGCAGGGCCAGGACACCATATATTTT.

This clonotype was counted at least ten times. The CDR3 reads CASSEDIPNTEAFF. CDR3 coding DNA: TGTGCCAGCAGTGAGGACATCCCGAACACTGAAGCTTTCTTT. This rearrangement joins TRBV9 to TRBJ1-1; tentative D call: TRBD1 (5 bases). This CDR3 contains 14 residues. The germline V gene has CDR1 SGDLS and CDR2 YYNGEE. V shed 5 bases and J shed 1 base, with 12 bases lying between them. Full variable domain (missing parts from reference TRBV9 and TRBJ1-1): DSGVTQTPKHLITATGQRVTLRCSPRSGDLSVYWYQQSLDQGLQFLIQYYNGEERAKGNILERFSAQQFPDLHSELNLSSLELGDSALYFCASSEDIPNTEAFFGQGTRLTVV.

As for this clonotype: This clone may be a read error of a much larger clone one base away. V is TRBV6-2 or TRBV6-3 and J is TRBJ2-7; 7 nucleotides agree with TRBD1. This CDR3 region has 14 residues. CDR1 and CDR2 from the germline V gene are MNHEY and SVGEGT. V was pared by 5 bases and J by 2 bases, with 6 bases of the junction left unmatched. CDR3 residues: CASSPDRFPYEQYF. In DNA, the CDR3 is TGTGCCAGCAGTCCGGACAGGTTCCCCTACGAGCAGTACTTC.

This clonotype was seen more than once but under ten times. The genes are TRBV20-1 and TRBJ2-5, with 15 bases fitting TRBD2. Germline values: CDR1 DFQATT, CDR2 SNEGSKA (reference sequence). There are 17 residues in the CDR3. The trim removed 4 bases at V and 1 base at J, leaving 7 bases unmatched. CDR3 DNA sequence: TGCAGTGCTATGGGGACTAGCGGGAGGACCTTCCAAGAGACCCAGTACTTC. This encodes CSAMGTSGRTFQETQYF.

This clonotype has ten or more counts. CDR3 nucleotides: TGTGCCAGCAGCTCCGGGATGGACTATGGCTACACCTTC. This encodes CASSSGMDYGYTF. This chain connects TRBV7-2 to TRBJ1-2, with no clear D. With 4 bases removed from V and 3 bases from J, the gap between germline ends came to 9 bases. Germline-derived CDR1 and CDR2 are SGHTA and FQGNSA. This CDR3 contains 13 residues.